This T cell receptor beta chain was observed in a study of blood T cell repertoires in COVID-19. Profiling relied on immunoSEQ multiplex PCR, and the TCRdb table lists in-frame clones only, not all of them. The profile shows approximately 300,000 clones, roughly 90% of them singletons. Looked up from germline, CDR1 is SGDLS and CDR2 is YYNGEE. The CDR3 consists of 15 residues. Trimming removed 4 bases from V and 6 bases from J, with 19 bases in between. Material for sequencing was peripheral blood. This receptor was taken from a man aged 18 to 30 who had recovered from COVID-19. The V call is TRBV9, the J call TRBJ1-2; possible D gene TRBD1, 6 bases. CDR3 nucleotides: TGTGCCAGCAGCCCCTCTGGGGGCGGGCTGGATGGCTACACCTTC. Protein sequence: CASSPSGGGLDGYTF. Full variable domain (outside the CDR3, taken from reference TRBV9 and TRBJ1-2): DSGVTQTPKHLITATGQRVTLRCSPRSGDLSVYWYQQSLDQGLQFLIQYYNGEERAKGNILERFSAQQFPDLHSELNLSSLELGDSALYFCASSPSGGGLDGYTFGSGTRLTVV.